These 19 T cell receptor beta chains were sequenced from one sample in a study of identical twins. TCRdb recomputed calls from the 5' RACE reads with MiXCR, one row per CDR3 protein. The sample has 350,000 to 400,000 distinct CDR3 sequences; approximately 8.7% are singletons. The sequenced sample was naive T cells sorted from blood. These receptors all stem from a woman between 45 and 60 years old in good health.

This clonotype was picked up many times. Germline is not matched at one junction end, which may reflect a read error. The gene calls are TRBV24-1 and TRBJ2-2; TRBD1 matches at 8 bases. Germline V lookup: CDR1 KGHDR, CDR2 SFDVKD. There are 17 residues in the CDR3. CDR3 amino acids: CATSDPGTGGNAGELFF. The DNA for the CDR3 is TGTGCCACCAGTGATCCCGGGACAGGCGGGAACGCCGGGGAGCTGTTTTTT.

The J gene is TRBJ1-2, the V gene TRBV9; D is unresolved. CDR1 and CDR2 (germline): SGDLS, YYNGEE. CDR3 length: 13 amino acids. Trimming removed 4 bases at V and 6 bases at J, with 13 bases between. CDR3 amino acids: CASSRAGLDGYTF. For the CDR3, the DNA is TGTGCCAGCAGCCGTGCGGGTCTCGATGGCTACACCTTC.

This clonotype was found many times. The chain has TRBV7-7 and TRBJ2-1, with 8 bases lining up with TRBD2. The CDR3 length is 17 residues. Trimming at V came to 0 bases and at J to 7 bases, leaving 11 bases not matched to a gene. CDR1 is SSHAT, CDR2 FNYEAQ, per germline (reference sequence). The CDR3 region is CASSLALGLATSNEQFF. The CDR3 nucleotides read TGTGCCAGCAGCTTAGCTCTCGGACTAGCAACCTCTAATGAGCAGTTCTTC.

The chain carries TRBV6-4 and TRBJ1-1; no definite D call. There are 13 residues in the CDR3. Germline-derived CDR1 and CDR2 are MRHNA and SNTAGT. The V and J ends lost 6 bases and 5 bases respectively, with 13 bases between them. The CDR3 sequence: CASRAHARTEAFF. The CDR3 DNA sequence: TGTGCCAGCAGAGCACATGCGAGGACTGAAGCTTTCTTT.

This clonotype was picked up many times. The J gene is TRBJ2-7, the V gene TRBV27; 7 bases line up with TRBD2. The germline V gene has CDR1 MNHEY and CDR2 SMNVEV (reference sequence). CDR3 size: 13 residues. Trimming took 2 bases from V and 4 from J; bases not matched to a gene: 2. This chain's CDR3 is CASSLDGGYEQYF. CDR3 nucleotide sequence: TGTGCCAGCAGTTTAGACGGGGGGTACGAGCAGTACTTC.

This clonotype was seen only a few times. The chain employs TRBV7-8 and TRBJ1-5; possibly TRBD1 for D (6 bases). The CDR3 is 14 residues long. V was trimmed by 4 bases and J by 6 bases, leaving 13 bases between them. Germline assignment: CDR1 SGHVS and CDR2 FQNEAQ. The CDR3: CASSSGVRGQPQHF. The DNA for the CDR3 is TGTGCCAGCAGCTCAGGGGTAAGGGGTCAGCCCCAGCATTTT.

This clonotype was seen ten or more times. The rearrangement uses TRBV10-3 and TRBJ2-5; D is possibly TRBD1 (6 bases). This CDR3 has 14 residues. CDR1 ENHRY and CDR2 SYGVKD come from the germline V gene. V lost 6 bases and J lost 5, with 16 bases in between. CDR3 sequence reads: CAIRQGPGGETQYF. The DNA of the CDR3 is TGTGCCATCAGACAGGGACCCGGCGGGGAGACCCAGTACTTC.

This clonotype was recorded at least ten times. V usage is TRBV15 and J usage is TRBJ2-3; D is ambiguous. V was cut by 0 bases and J by 2 bases, with 9 bases left in between. Germline CDR1 is LNHNV and CDR2 is YYDKDF (reference sequence). This CDR3 comprises 15 residues. The CDR3 DNA sequence: TGTGCCACCAGCAGAGATCCCTCTTACACAGATACGCAGTATTTT. Its translation: CATSRDPSYTDTQYF.

This chain links TRBV29-1 with TRBJ2-7; D is possibly TRBD2 (5 bases). The CDR3 length is 12 residues. CDR1 is SQVTM and CDR2 is ANQGSEA in the germline V gene. V lost 5 bases and J 6 bases, leaving 14 bases between the germline ends. CDR3 DNA sequence: TGCAGCGTTAAGGAGGTTGCGGGCGAGCAGTACTTC. The encoded protein is CSVKEVAGEQYF.

This clonotype was counted between two and nine times. The genes are TRBV5-6 and TRBJ1-1; no clear D gene. V was shortened by 0 bases and J by 5 bases, with 5 bases between the two germline ends. CDR1 is SGHDT and CDR2 is YYEEEE in the germline V gene. The CDR3 length is 12 residues. The CDR3 nucleotides are TGTGCCAGCAGCTTGGCCGAAACTGAAGCTTTCTTT. It yields the protein CASSLAETEAFF. Complete variable domain (other parts from reference TRBV5-6 and TRBJ1-1): DAGVTQSPTHLIKTRGQQVTLRCSPKSGHDTVSWYQQALGQGPQFIFQYYEEEERQRGNFPDRFSGHQFPNYSSELNVNALLLGDSALYLCASSLAETEAFFGQGTRLTVV.

In regard to this clonotype: Germline and junction disagree at one end, which may indicate a read error. The chain carries TRBV7-9 and TRBJ2-1, with no clear D. Per the germline V gene, CDR1 is SEHNR and CDR2 is FQNEAQ (reference sequence). The CDR3 is 8 residues long. The DNA for the CDR3 is TGTGCCAGCAGCTCCGAATTATTC. Translating it yields CASSSELF.

This clonotype was counted ten times or more. The chain links TRBV12-3 or TRBV12-4 to TRBJ1-3; weak D call: TRBD1 (5 bases). The V end lost 1 base, the J end lost 0 bases, and 10 bases lay between the germline ends. The CDR3 contains 16 residues. CDR3 amino acids: CASSLGGTFSGNTIYF. The CDR3, as DNA: TGTGCCAGCAGTTTAGGCGGGACCTTCTCTGGAAACACCATATATTTT.

This clonotype was found a few times. This rearrangement joins TRBV30 to TRBJ2-3; no clear D gene. Trimming stripped 0 bases from V and 5 bases from J, with 9 bases between. The CDR3 spans 13 residues. The germline gives CDR1 GTSNPN, CDR2 SVGIG (reference sequence). The CDR3 spells CAWSVPYLDTQYF. CDR3 coding DNA: TGTGCCTGGAGTGTACCGTATCTAGATACGCAGTATTTT.

Ten or more counts support this clonotype. The gene calls are TRBV3-1 and TRBJ2-5; D uncertain. CDR3 size: 12 residues. Germline V CDR1 and CDR2: LGHDT, YNNKEL (reference sequence). With 6 bases removed from V and 2 bases from J, the gap between germline ends came to 7 bases. CDR3 region: CASRKAQETQYF. The CDR3 DNA reads TGTGCCAGCAGGAAAGCTCAAGAGACCCAGTACTTC.

This clonotype was recorded a few times. V is TRBV7-9 and J is TRBJ2-3; perhaps TRBD2 as D (7 bases). Deletions cut 8 bases from V and 6 bases from J, with 15 bases between. The CDR3 extends over 13 amino acids. Germline V lookup: CDR1 SEHNR, CDR2 FQNEAQ (reference sequence). The CDR3 protein is CASDMGGADTQYF. The CDR3 DNA sequence: TGTGCCAGCGACATGGGGGGGGCTGATACGCAGTATTTT.

V gene TRBV12-5 combines with J gene TRBJ2-1, with a tentative D call TRBD2 (5 bases). Germline V lookup: CDR1 LGHNT, CDR2 FRNRAP. The CDR3 runs to 17 residues. Trimming removed 5 bases at V and 7 bases at J, with 24 bases between. CDR3 loop: CASGPPHSELEGNEQFF. DNA for the CDR3: TGTGCTAGTGGTCCCCCTCATTCGGAGTTAGAGGGTAATGAGCAGTTCTTC.

The chain employs TRBV12-3 or TRBV12-4 and TRBJ2-4; possibly TRBD2 for D (5 bases). Trimming left V 5 bases short and J 0 bases short, with 11 bases between. The CDR3 loop spans 15 amino acids. CDR3 amino acids: CASSPQRLAKNIQYF. The CDR3 DNA is TGTGCCAGCAGTCCCCAGCGGCTAGCCAAAAACATTCAGTACTTC.

In this sample, this clonotype turned up many times. V usage is TRBV24-1 and J usage is TRBJ2-2; D remains unclear. V was shortened by 1 base and J by 0 bases, with 8 bases between the two germline ends. From germline, CDR1 is KGHDR and CDR2 SFDVKD. The CDR3 totals 16 residues. The CDR3 sequence: CATSDFGKANTGELFF. The CDR3 region has the DNA TGTGCCACCAGTGATTTCGGCAAAGCGAACACCGGGGAGCTGTTTTTT.

This clonotype came up many times. The rearrangement uses TRBV7-9 and TRBJ2-1; D possibly corresponds to TRBD2 (6 bases). Germline CDR1 is SEHNR and CDR2 is FQNEAQ (reference sequence). V lost 4 bases and J lost 3, with 13 bases in between. The CDR3 sequence is 15 residues long. As DNA, the CDR3 is TGTGCCAGCAGCTCGGTGTGGGAGGACTACAATGAGCAGTTCTTC. The encoded protein is CASSSVWEDYNEQFF. Variable domain in full (rest from reference TRBV7-9 and TRBJ2-1): DTGVSQNPRHKITKRGQNVTFRCDPISEHNRLYWYRQTLGQGPEFLTYFQNEAQLEKSRLLSDRFSAERPKGSFSTLEIQRTEQGDSAMYLCASSSVWEDYNEQFFGPGTRLTVL.